This T cell receptor (beta chain) originates from a study of control samples from healthy donors and cancer patients. The CDR3 has 14 amino acids. Per germline, CDR1 SEHNR and CDR2 FQNEAQ (reference sequence). Trimming cost V 7 bases and J 0 bases; bases outside gene matches: 5. TCRdb keeps only in-frame clones here, not all; method: immunoSEQ multiplex PCR. The data show tens of thousands of clones, approximately 89% seen once. Sequences were obtained from PBMCs. This chain joins TRBV7-9 and TRBJ2-5, with TRBD2 matching over 7 bases. The receptor was isolated from a man in his forties or fifties with colorectal cancer. The CDR3 DNA sequence: TGTGCCAGCAACACTCTAGCGGACCAAGAGACCCAGTACTTC. It yields the protein CASNTLADQETQYF.